This is a list of T cell receptor beta chains from one sample in a study of cytomegalovirus exposure and HLA in healthy donors. The method was immunoSEQ multiplex PCR; TCRdb's version includes in-frame clones alone and lacks a portion of them. The sample records 150,000 to 200,000 clones, about 75% being singletons. Sequencing input: PBMCs. The origin of the receptors is a man aged 50-59 years in good health and CMV-seropositive. The CDR3 runs from the conserved cysteine through the conserved F or W. The D gene is left open where the match is weak. Only some rows state a clone size, as once, few, many or a class for expanded clones.

d_gene	abundance	v_gene	j_gene	len	CDR3aa	CDR3nt
TRBD1	NA	TRBV19	TRBJ1-2	13	CASSPGQGYGYTF	TGTGCCAGTAGTCCGGGACAGGGGTATGGCTACACCTTC
NA	NA	TRBV5-4	TRBJ1-2	15	CASNIRGEAFYGYTF	TGTGCCAGCAACATTCGGGGGGAGGCCTTCTATGGCTACACCTTC
NA	NA	TRBV7-9	TRBJ1-1	14	CASNLGQTNTEAFF	TGTGCCAGCAACCTAGGACAGACGAACACTGAAGCTTTCTTT
TRBD1	NA	TRBV7-9	TRBJ1-1	15	CASSFSGGIGAEAFF	TGTGCCAGCAGCTTTTCAGGGGGCATCGGTGCTGAAGCTTTCTTT
TRBD1	NA	TRBV7-9	TRBJ1-2	14	CASSRDRGVDGYTF	TGTGCCAGCAGCCGGGACAGGGGTGTGGATGGCTACACCTTC
TRBD1	NA	TRBV19	TRBJ1-5	17	CASSIAQTGGRNQPQHF	TGTGCCAGTAGTATAGCCCAAACAGGGGGCAGGAATCAGCCCCAGCATTTT
NA	NA	TRBV5-1	TRBJ1-1	13	CASSFGGNTEAFF	TGCGCCAGCAGCTTCGGCGGGAACACTGAAGCTTTCTTT
NA	NA	TRBV7-9	TRBJ1-1	15	CASSLIQVGGTEAFF	TGTGCCAGCAGCCTTATTCAAGTAGGGGGCACTGAAGCTTTCTTT
TRBD2	NA	TRBV9	TRBJ2-5	19	CASSVAPGGLAGSQETQYF	TGTGCCAGCAGCGTAGCCCCGGGAGGACTAGCGGGGAGCCAAGAGACCCAGTACTTC
NA	NA	TRBV30	TRBJ1-6	16	CAWSSPIALYNSPLHF	TGTGCCTGGAGTTCCCCGATAGCTCTCTATAATTCACCCCTCCACTTT
NA	NA	TRBV27	TRBJ2-7	15	CASSLQEVGVYEQYF	TGTGCCAGCAGTTTACAAGAGGTGGGTGTCTACGAGCAGTACTTC
TRBD1	NA	TRBV7-2	TRBJ2-3	13	CASSSGQVNTQYF	TGTGCCAGCAGCTCGGGACAGGTTAATACGCAGTATTTT
TRBD1	NA	TRBV29-1	TRBJ1-2	12	CSVRTGAYGYTF	TGCAGCGTGCGGACAGGAGCTTATGGCTACACCTTC
NA	once	TRBV5-6	TRBJ2-3	13	CASSARGTDTQYF	TGTGCCAGCAGCGCCAGGGGTACGGATACGCAGTATTTT
TRBD1	NA	TRBV6-1	TRBJ1-5	14	CASNGQGEGQPQHF	TGTGCCAGCAACGGACAGGGAGAGGGTCAGCCCCAGCATTTT
TRBD2	NA	TRBV27	TRBJ2-3	18	CASSFHLPLAGGTDTQYF	TGTGCCAGCAGTTTCCATCTCCCCCTAGCGGGGGGAACAGATACGCAGTATTTT
TRBD1	NA	TRBV5-5	TRBJ1-3	17	CASSPDRGRLAGNTIYF	TGTGCCAGCAGCCCTGACAGGGGGAGGTTGGCTGGAAACACCATATATTTT
NA	NA	TRBV5-4	TRBJ1-4	15	CASSDGTTTNEKLFF	TGTGCCAGCAGCGATGGGACAACAACTAATGAAAAACTGTTTTTT
TRBD2	NA	TRBV2	TRBJ2-3	17	CASTNQGLAGLTDTQYF	TGTGCCAGCACCAACCAAGGACTAGCGGGGTTGACAGATACGCAGTATTTT
TRBD1	NA	TRBV28	TRBJ1-3	15	CASSPGQGAGNTIYF	TGTGCCAGCAGCCCTGGACAGGGTGCTGGAAACACCATATATTTT
NA	few	TRBV7-9	TRBJ1-2	15	CASSLVEAAVYGYTF	TGTGCCAGCAGCTTAGTGGAGGCAGCCGTCTATGGCTACACCTTC
TRBD1	NA	TRBV5-6	TRBJ1-1	17	CASTLRQGADWVTEAFF	TGTGCCAGCACGCTCAGACAGGGGGCAGATTGGGTCACTGAAGCTTTCTTT
NA	NA	TRBV6-5	TRBJ1-1	13	CASGTPVETEAFF	TGTGCCAGTGGGACTCCGGTGGAGACTGAAGCTTTCTTT
NA	NA	TRBV18	TRBJ2-1	14	CASSPGGRYNEQFF	TGTGCCAGCTCACCGGGGGGGCGATACAATGAGCAGTTCTTC
NA	NA	TRBV7-2	TRBJ1-5	17	CASSSLPSGSSNQPQHF	TGTGCCAGCAGCTCCCTCCCTTCGGGGTCCAGCAATCAGCCCCAGCATTTT
NA	NA	TRBV28	TRBJ2-4	18	CASSLWQSFGVAKNIQYF	TGTGCCAGCAGTTTATGGCAGTCCTTTGGTGTAGCCAAAAACATTCAGTACTTC
NA	NA	TRBV6-1	TRBJ1-6	13	CASTRTGNSPLHF	TGTGCCAGCACCAGAACAGGAAATTCACCCCTCCACTTT
NA	NA	TRBV4-2	TRBJ1-5	14	CASSQGYSNQPQHF	TGTGCCAGCAGCCAAGGCTATAGCAATCAGCCCCAGCATTTT
TRBD2	NA	TRBV9	TRBJ2-5	15	CASSVNWGGEETQYF	TGTGCCAGCAGCGTAAATTGGGGGGGGGAAGAGACCCAGTACTTC
TRBD1	NA	TRBV6-5	TRBJ1-3	15	CASSYRGGSGNTIYF	TGTGCCAGCAGCTACAGGGGAGGATCTGGAAACACCATATATTTT
TRBD1	NA	TRBV6-4	TRBJ2-1	14	CASSLTGGINEQFF	TGTGCCAGCAGCTTGACAGGGGGCATCAATGAGCAGTTCTTC
TRBD1	NA	TRBV28	TRBJ1-6	15	CASSLDRASNSPLHF	TGTGCCAGCAGTTTAGACAGGGCCTCTAATTCACCCCTCCACTTT
TRBD2	NA	TRBV13	TRBJ2-5	15	CASSLSGGVGETQYF	TGTGCCAGCAGCTTAAGCGGGGGGGTGGGAGAGACCCAGTACTTC
TRBD2	few	TRBV4-1	TRBJ2-3	17	CASSQGTSGGAIDTQYF	TGCGCCAGCAGCCAAGGGACTAGCGGGGGGGCGATAGATACGCAGTATTTT
NA	once	TRBV7-9	TRBJ1-3	14	CASSLRETGNTIYF	TGTGCCAGCAGCTTAAGGGAGACTGGAAACACCATATATTTT
NA	NA	TRBV7-8	TRBJ1-6	14	CASSQTGVSSPLHF	TGTGCCAGCAGCCAAACAGGAGTTTCGTCACCCCTCCACTTT
NA	NA	TRBV10-3	TRBJ1-1	13	CAARQSMNTEAFF	TGTGCCGCCCGACAAAGCATGAACACTGAAGCTTTCTTT
NA	NA	TRBV5-4	TRBJ2-7	14	CASSLAHYPYEQYF	TGTGCCAGCAGCTTGGCCCACTACCCCTACGAGCAGTACTTC
NA	NA	TRBV27	TRBJ2-7	14	CASSLRGKGYEQYF	TGTGCCAGCAGTTTAAGGGGGAAGGGCTACGAGCAGTACTTC
TRBD1	NA	TRBV2	TRBJ2-5	15	CASSSGTGGVETQYF	TGTGCCAGCTCCTCCGGGACAGGGGGTGTAGAGACCCAGTACTTC
NA	NA	TRBV7-2	TRBJ2-1	14	CASSLVSRTNEQFF	TGTGCCAGCAGCTTAGTTTCTAGAACGAATGAGCAGTTCTTC
NA	NA	TRBV6-1	TRBJ2-7	10	CASRAYEQYF	TGTGCCAGCCGAGCCTACGAGCAGTACTTC